These 18 T cell receptor beta chains were sequenced from one sample in a study of memory CD4+ T cells and cytomegalovirus serostatus. The protocol was immunoSEQ multiplex PCR, while the TCRdb copy is restricted to in-frame clones and leaves out a portion. This table has about 41,000 clones, 76% appearing once. The sort gate was single viable CD3+CD4+CD8-CD45RO+ cells for memory CD4+ T cells. Specimen: memory CD4+ T cells from blood. These receptors were collected from an adult in good health and CMV-seronegative.

The sample holds a few counts of this clone. This CDR3 is CASKVVLNTEAFF. The CDR3 region has the DNA TGTGCCAGCAAGGTAGTCTTGAACACTGAAGCTTTCTTT. V and J are TRBV2 and TRBJ1-1; D is undetermined. CDR1 and CDR2 (germline): SNHLY, FYNNEI. Trimming removed 7 bases at V and 0 bases at J, with 9 bases between. The CDR3 is made up of 13 amino acids.

The J gene is TRBJ2-7, the V gene TRBV5-5; weak D call: TRBD1 (6 bases). The CDR3 is 14 amino acids. Trimming removed 2 bases at V and 7 bases at J, with 16 bases between. Germline V lookup: CDR1 SGHKS, CDR2 YYEKEE (reference sequence). CDR3 bases: TGTGCCAGCAGCTTAAGGGCAGGGGCGGGTGAGCAGTACTTC. Its protein product is CASSLRAGAGEQYF.

The J gene is TRBJ2-3, the V gene TRBV6-1; D might be TRBD2 (6 bases). Germline CDR1 and CDR2: MNHNS and SASEGT. V lost 8 bases, J lost 3 bases, and 18 bases lay in between. The length of the CDR3 is 15 residues. This CDR3 reads CASVASWLATDTQYF. DNA for the CDR3: TGTGCCAGCGTGGCTTCTTGGCTAGCGACAGATACGCAGTATTTT.

The gene calls are TRBV28 and TRBJ2-3; 11 nucleotides match TRBD2. Germline V gene data show CDR1 as MDHEN and CDR2 as SYDVKM. The ends lost 7 bases at V and 7 bases at J; junction bases unmatched: 10. This CDR3 has 15 amino acids. The CDR3 bases are TGTGCCAGCAAAGTAGGTAGCGGGAGGGCCAATACGCAGTATTTT. This codes for CASKVGSGRANTQYF.

The rearrangement joins TRBV4-2 to TRBJ2-1; 9 positions match TRBD2. The germline V gene encodes CDR1 LGHNA and CDR2 YNFKEQ. Trimming took 3 bases from V and 13 from J; bases not matched to a gene: 7. The CDR3 spans 13 residues. The DNA for the CDR3 is TGTGCCAGCAGCCAGGACGCCGGGACTAGCCAGTTCTTC. Translation gives CASSQDAGTSQFF.

The chain carries TRBV15 and TRBJ2-1, with 9 positions matching TRBD2. The CDR3 consists of 16 residues. V was clipped by 3 bases and J by 7 bases; unmatched bases: 10. The germline V gene has CDR1 LNHNV and CDR2 YYDKDF (reference sequence). CDR3 residues: CATSSAPGLAENEQFF. The CDR3 DNA reads as TGTGCCACCAGCAGCGCACCGGGACTAGCTGAAAATGAGCAGTTCTTC.

This clone was seen a single time. This sequence joins TRBV21-1 and TRBJ2-4; the table's D call, TRBD1, has no DNA check behind it. TRBV21-1 is marked as a pseudogene. This CDR3 spans 18 amino acids. Here the CDR3 DNA reads TGTGCCAGCAGCAAAGCAAGGGGGCCTAAGTTAGCCAAAAACATTCAGTACTTC. Encoded protein: CASSKARGPKLAKNIQYF.

The J gene is TRBJ2-2, the V gene TRBV28; D perhaps matches TRBD2 (5 bases). CDR1 and CDR2 from the germline V gene are MDHEN and SYDVKM. Deletions cut 1 base from V and 1 base from J, with 10 bases between. The CDR3 consists of 16 residues. This chain's CDR3 is CASSLFGVWNTGELFF. Here the CDR3 DNA reads TGTGCCAGCAGTTTATTCGGGGTATGGAACACCGGGGAGCTGTTTTTT.

The chain recombines TRBV6-6 with TRBJ2-7; D assignment may be TRBD1 or TRBD2 (5 bases each). The germline V gene has CDR1 MNHNY and CDR2 SVGAGI (reference sequence). The CDR3 is made up of 14 amino acids. V lost 7 bases, J lost 0 bases, and 13 bases lay in between. DNA of the CDR3: TGTGCCAGCACCGAGGGACCGGCCTCCTACGAGCAGTACTTC. Protein sequence: CASTEGPASYEQYF.

The V and J genes are TRBV7-9 and TRBJ2-2, with D maybe TRBD2 (7 bases). Trimming left V 5 bases short and J 4 bases short, with 11 bases between. Germline loops: CDR1 SEHNR, CDR2 FQNEAQ (reference sequence). CDR3 length: 14 residues. This CDR3 is CASSAGASTGELFF. CDR3 bases: TGTGCCAGCAGCGCGGGGGCTTCCACCGGGGAGCTGTTTTTT.

The count of this clone is one. The chain uses TRBV7-2 and TRBJ1-4, with TRBD1 matching 9 bases. This CDR3 has 15 residues. Germline lookup yields CDR1 SGHTA and CDR2 FQGNSA. Germline trimming cut 0 bases from V and 9 bases from J; bases unmatched to any gene: 5. The CDR3 reads CASSLAGDRVKKLFF. DNA for the CDR3: TGTGCCAGCAGCTTAGCGGGGGACAGGGTTAAAAAACTGTTTTTT.

The chain links TRBV11-2 to TRBJ1-2, with TRBD1 identical over 9 bases. The CDR3 is 13 amino acids. Losses at the gene ends were 4 bases for V and 4 bases for J; bases not matched to a gene: 1. The germline gives CDR1 SGHAT, CDR2 FQNNGV. The CDR3 reads CASSSGQGYGYTF. The CDR3, as DNA: TGTGCCAGCAGCTCGGGACAGGGCTATGGCTACACCTTC.

For the CDR3, the DNA is TGTGCCAGCACCACTCAGGGGATCGCCTACGAGCAGTACTTC. Translating gives CASTTQGIAYEQYF. The chain combines TRBV21-1 with TRBJ2-7; TRBD1 reflects the table's D call only, with no check against the DNA. TRBV21-1 is designated a pseudogene. This CDR3 region has 14 residues.

V usage is TRBV7-2 and J usage is TRBJ2-7; 10 bases agree with TRBD1. Per the germline V gene, CDR1 is SGHTA and CDR2 is FQGNSA. The J segment lost 1 base and the V segment lost 2 bases, leaving 8 bases of the junction unmatched. The CDR3 runs to 17 residues. DNA for the CDR3: TGTGCCAGCAGCTTAAAATTCCTGGGACAGGGGTCCTACGAGCAGTACTTC. Residues: CASSLKFLGQGSYEQYF.

This sequence joins TRBV20-1 and TRBJ1-2, with TRBD1 as a possible D gene (5 bases). The V gene lost 1 base and the J gene lost 8 bases, with 8 bases spanning the gap. The germline V gene encodes CDR1 DFQATT and CDR2 SNEGSKA (reference sequence). This CDR3 spans 11 amino acids. The CDR3 region has the DNA TGCAGTGCTAGAGTTCAGGGAGGCTACACCTTC. Its protein product is CSARVQGGYTF.

V and J are TRBV15 and TRBJ2-3, with D maybe TRBD2 (5 bases). V shed 5 bases and J shed 0 bases, with 9 bases lying between them. The length of the CDR3 is 14 residues. Looked up from germline, CDR1 is LNHNV and CDR2 is YYDKDF (reference sequence). The CDR3 region has the DNA TGTGCCACCAGCGGAGCGGTCAGCACAGATACGCAGTATTTT. Amino acid sequence: CATSGAVSTDTQYF.

The chain uses TRBV27 and TRBJ1-1, with no clear D. CDR1 and CDR2 from the germline V gene are MNHEY and SMNVEV (reference sequence). Trimming stripped 3 bases from V and 0 bases from J, with 8 bases between. This CDR3 is built from 14 residues. CDR3 sequence reads: CASSFRDLNTEAFF. CDR3 coding DNA: TGTGCCAGCAGTTTTAGGGATCTGAACACTGAAGCTTTCTTT.

In its sample, this clone was seen once. The chain couples TRBV30 to TRBJ2-3; D is possibly TRBD1 (6 bases). V was pared by 2 bases and J by 2 bases, with 17 bases between. In germline, CDR1 is GTSNPN, CDR2 SVGIG (reference sequence). This CDR3 contains 16 residues. CDR3 nucleotide sequence: TGTGCCTGGAGTCCGGGGACATTCACTCACACAGATACGCAGTATTTT. It codes for CAWSPGTFTHTDTQYF.